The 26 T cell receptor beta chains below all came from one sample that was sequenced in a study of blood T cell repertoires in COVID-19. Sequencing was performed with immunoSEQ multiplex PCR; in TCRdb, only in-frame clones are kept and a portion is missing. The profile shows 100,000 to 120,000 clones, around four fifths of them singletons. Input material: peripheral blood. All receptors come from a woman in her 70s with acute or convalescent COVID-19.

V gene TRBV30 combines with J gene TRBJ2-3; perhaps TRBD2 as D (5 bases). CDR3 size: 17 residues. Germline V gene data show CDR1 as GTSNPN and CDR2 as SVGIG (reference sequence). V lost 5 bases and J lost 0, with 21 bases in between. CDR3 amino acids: CAWVSGSTSPSTDTQYF. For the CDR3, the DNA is TGTGCCTGGGTCTCGGGGAGTACAAGCCCTAGCACAGATACGCAGTATTTT. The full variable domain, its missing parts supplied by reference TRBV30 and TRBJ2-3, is SQTIHQWPATLVQPVGSPLSLECTVEGTSNPNLYWYRQAAGRGLQLLFYSVGIGQISSEVPQNLSASRPQDRQFILSSKKLLLSDSGFYLCAWVSGSTSPSTDTQYFGPGTRLTVL.

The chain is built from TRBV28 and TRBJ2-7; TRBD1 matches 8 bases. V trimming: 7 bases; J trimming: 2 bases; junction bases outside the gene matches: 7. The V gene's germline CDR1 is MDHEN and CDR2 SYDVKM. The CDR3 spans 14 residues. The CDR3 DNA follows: TGTGCCAGCAACCCCCCGGACAGGGCCTACGAGCAGTACTTC. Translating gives CASNPPDRAYEQYF.

CDR3 DNA sequence: TGTGCCAGCAGGTACAGGGGTCCTAGCACAGATACGCAGTATTTT. Translation gives CASRYRGPSTDTQYF. This sequence joins TRBV6-5 and TRBJ2-3, with TRBD1 matching 7 bases. J lost 0 bases, V lost 6 bases, and 6 bases had no gene match. CDR3 length equals 15 residues. CDR1 is MNHEY, CDR2 SVGAGI, per germline.

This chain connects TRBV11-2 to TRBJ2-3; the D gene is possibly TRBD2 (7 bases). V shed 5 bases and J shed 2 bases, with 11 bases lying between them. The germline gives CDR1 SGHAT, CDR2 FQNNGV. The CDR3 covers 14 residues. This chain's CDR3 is CASSPRGATDTQYF. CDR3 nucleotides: TGTGCCAGCAGCCCCCGGGGGGCCACAGATACGCAGTATTTT.

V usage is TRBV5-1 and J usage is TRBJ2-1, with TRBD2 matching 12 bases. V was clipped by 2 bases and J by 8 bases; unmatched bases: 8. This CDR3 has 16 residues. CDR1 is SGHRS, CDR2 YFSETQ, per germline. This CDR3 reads CASSLGLAGWSDEQFF. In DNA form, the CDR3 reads TGCGCCAGCAGCTTAGGACTAGCGGGGTGGAGCGATGAGCAGTTCTTC.

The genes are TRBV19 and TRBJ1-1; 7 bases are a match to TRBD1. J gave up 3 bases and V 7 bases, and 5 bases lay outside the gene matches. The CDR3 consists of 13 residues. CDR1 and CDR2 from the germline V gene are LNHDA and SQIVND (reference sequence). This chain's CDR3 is CASKIRGDTEAFF. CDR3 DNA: TGTGCCAGTAAGATCAGGGGGGACACTGAAGCTTTCTTT.

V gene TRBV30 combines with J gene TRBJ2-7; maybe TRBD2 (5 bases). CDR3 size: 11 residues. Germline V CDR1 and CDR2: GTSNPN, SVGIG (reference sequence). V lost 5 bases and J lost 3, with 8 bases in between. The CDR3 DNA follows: TGTGCCTGGGGGGAGATCTACGAGCAGTACTTC. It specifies CAWGEIYEQYF.

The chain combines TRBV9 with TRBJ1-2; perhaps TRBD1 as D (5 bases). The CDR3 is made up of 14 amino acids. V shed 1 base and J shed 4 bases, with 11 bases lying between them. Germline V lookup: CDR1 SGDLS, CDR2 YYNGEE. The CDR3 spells CASSVRQGSYGYTF. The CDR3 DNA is TGTGCCAGCAGCGTACGCCAGGGCAGCTATGGCTACACCTTC.

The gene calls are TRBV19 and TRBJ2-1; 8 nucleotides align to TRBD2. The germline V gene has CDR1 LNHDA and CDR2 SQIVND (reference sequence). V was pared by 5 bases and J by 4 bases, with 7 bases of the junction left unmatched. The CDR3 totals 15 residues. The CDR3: CASSLRGGLYNEQFF. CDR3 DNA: TGTGCCAGTAGTTTACGGGGGGGTCTGTACAATGAGCAGTTCTTC.

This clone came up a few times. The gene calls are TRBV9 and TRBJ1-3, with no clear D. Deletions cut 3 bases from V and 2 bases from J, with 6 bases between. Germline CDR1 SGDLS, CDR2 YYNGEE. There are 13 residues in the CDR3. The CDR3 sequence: CASSAPAGNTIYF. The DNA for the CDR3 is TGTGCCAGCAGCGCCCCAGCTGGAAACACCATATATTTT. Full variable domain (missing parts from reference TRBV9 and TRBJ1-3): DSGVTQTPKHLITATGQRVTLRCSPRSGDLSVYWYQQSLDQGLQFLIQYYNGEERAKGNILERFSAQQFPDLHSELNLSSLELGDSALYFCASSAPAGNTIYFGEGSWLTVV.

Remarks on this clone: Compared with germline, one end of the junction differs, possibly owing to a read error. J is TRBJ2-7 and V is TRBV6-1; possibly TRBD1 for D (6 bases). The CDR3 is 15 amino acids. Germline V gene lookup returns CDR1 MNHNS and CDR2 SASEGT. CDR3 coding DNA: TGTGCCAGCAGCGAAGACAGGCCGGTGACCTACGAGCAGTACTTC. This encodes CASSEDRPVTYEQYF.

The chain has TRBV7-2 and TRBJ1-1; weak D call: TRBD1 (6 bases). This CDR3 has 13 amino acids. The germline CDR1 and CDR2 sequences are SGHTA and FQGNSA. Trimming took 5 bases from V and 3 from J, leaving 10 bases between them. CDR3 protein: CASSTRTDTEAFF. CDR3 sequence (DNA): TGTGCCAGCAGCACTAGGACAGACACTGAAGCTTTCTTT. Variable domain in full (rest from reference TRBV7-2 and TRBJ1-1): GAGVSQSPSNKVTEKGKDVELRCDPISGHTALYWYRQSLGQGLEFLIYFQGNSAPDKSGLPSDRFSAERTGGSVSTLTIQRTQQEDSAVYLCASSTRTDTEAFFGQGTRLTVV.

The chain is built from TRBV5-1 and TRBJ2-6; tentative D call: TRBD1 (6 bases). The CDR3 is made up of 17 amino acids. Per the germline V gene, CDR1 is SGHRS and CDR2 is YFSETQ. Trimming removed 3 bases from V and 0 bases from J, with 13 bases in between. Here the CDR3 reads CASSSDRSGSGANVLTF. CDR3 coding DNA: TGCGCCAGCAGCTCAGACAGGTCGGGCTCTGGGGCCAACGTCCTGACTTTC.

In DNA, the CDR3 is TGTGCCAGCAGTGCCCCAGGGATCGCCTACGAGCAGTACTTC. Protein product: CASSAPGIAYEQYF. The chain joins TRBV25-1 to TRBJ2-7; weak D call: TRBD1 (5 bases). The V end lost 4 bases, the J end lost 2 bases, and 12 bases lay between the germline ends. Germline V gene data show CDR1 as MGHDK and CDR2 as SYGVNS. The CDR3 is made up of 14 amino acids.

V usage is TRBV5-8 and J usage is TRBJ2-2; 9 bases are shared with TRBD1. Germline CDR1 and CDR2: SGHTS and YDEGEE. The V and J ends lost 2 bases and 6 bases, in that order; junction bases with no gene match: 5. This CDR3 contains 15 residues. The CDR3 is CASSFQRTGAGELFF. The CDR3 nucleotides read TGTGCCAGCAGCTTTCAGAGGACAGGGGCCGGGGAGCTGTTTTTT. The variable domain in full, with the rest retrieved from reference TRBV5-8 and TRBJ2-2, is EAGVTQSPTHLIKTRGQQATLRCSPISGHTSVYWYQQALGLGLQFLLWYDEGEERNRGNFPPRFSGRQFPNYSSELNVNALELEDSALYLCASSFQRTGAGELFFGEGSRLTVL.

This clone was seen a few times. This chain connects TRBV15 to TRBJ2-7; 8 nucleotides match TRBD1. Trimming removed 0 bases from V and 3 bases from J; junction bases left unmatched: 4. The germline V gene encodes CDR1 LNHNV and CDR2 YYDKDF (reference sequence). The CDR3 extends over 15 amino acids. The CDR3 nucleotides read TGTGCCACCAGCAGAGACCAGACAGGGGACTACGAGCAGTACTTC. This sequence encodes CATSRDQTGDYEQYF.

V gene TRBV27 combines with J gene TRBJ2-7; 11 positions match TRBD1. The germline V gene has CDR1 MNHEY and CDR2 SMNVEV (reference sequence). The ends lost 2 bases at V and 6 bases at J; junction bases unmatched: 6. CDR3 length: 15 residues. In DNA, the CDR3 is TGTGCCAGCAGTTTACGCGGGACAGGGGGTGTCGAGCAGTACTTC. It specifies CASSLRGTGGVEQYF.

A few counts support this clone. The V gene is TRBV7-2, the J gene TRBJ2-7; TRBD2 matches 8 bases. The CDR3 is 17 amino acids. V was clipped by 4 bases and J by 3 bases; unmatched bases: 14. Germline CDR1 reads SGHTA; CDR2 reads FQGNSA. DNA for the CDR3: TGTGCCAGCAGCTATGCTGGGAACGGGGGGGCCGTCTACGAGCAGTACTTC. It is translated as CASSYAGNGGAVYEQYF. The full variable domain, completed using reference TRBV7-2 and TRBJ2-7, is GAGVSQSPSNKVTEKGKDVELRCDPISGHTALYWYRQSLGQGLEFLIYFQGNSAPDKSGLPSDRFSAERTGGSVSTLTIQRTQQEDSAVYLCASSYAGNGGAVYEQYFGPGTRLTVT.

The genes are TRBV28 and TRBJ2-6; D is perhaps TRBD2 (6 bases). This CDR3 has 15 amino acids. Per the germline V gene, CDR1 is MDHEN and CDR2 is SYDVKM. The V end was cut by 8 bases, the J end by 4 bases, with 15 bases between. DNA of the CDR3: TGTGCCAGCCACGGGGGACCAAGAGGGGCCAACGTCCTGACTTTC. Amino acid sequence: CASHGGPRGANVLTF.

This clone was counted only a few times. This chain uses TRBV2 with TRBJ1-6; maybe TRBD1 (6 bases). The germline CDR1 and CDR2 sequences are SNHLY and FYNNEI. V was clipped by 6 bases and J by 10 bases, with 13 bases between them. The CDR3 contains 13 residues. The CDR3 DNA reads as TGTGCCAGCAGCAGGGGAACAAAGTCACCCCTCCACTTT. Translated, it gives CASSRGTKSPLHF.

CDR3 nucleotides: TGTGCCAGCAGCCACCGGGACAGGCGCCTTTATGGCTACACCTTC. Protein: CASSHRDRRLYGYTF. The chain couples TRBV3-1 (or the pseudogene TRBV3-2) to TRBJ1-2; 8 nucleotides line up with TRBD1. J gave up 5 bases and V 3 bases, and 8 bases lay outside the gene matches. The CDR3 spans 15 residues. CDR1 is LGHDT and CDR2 is YNNKEL in the germline V gene (reference sequence).

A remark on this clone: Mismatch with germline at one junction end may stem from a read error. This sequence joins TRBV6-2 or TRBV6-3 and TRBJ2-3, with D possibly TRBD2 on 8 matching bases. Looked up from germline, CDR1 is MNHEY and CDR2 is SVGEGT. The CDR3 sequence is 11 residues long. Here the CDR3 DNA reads TGTGCCAGCAGTCGGGGGGGACAGTTATTTTTT. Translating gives CASSRGGQLFF.

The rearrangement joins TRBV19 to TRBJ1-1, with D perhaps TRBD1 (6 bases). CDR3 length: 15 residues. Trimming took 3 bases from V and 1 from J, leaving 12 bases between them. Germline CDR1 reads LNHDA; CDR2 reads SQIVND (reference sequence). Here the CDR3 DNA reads TGTGCCAGTAGTATGGGGGCAGAGGCGAACACTGAAGCTTTCTTT. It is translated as CASSMGAEANTEAFF.

CDR3 DNA sequence: TGTGCCAGCAGCTTCGACAGGGCCTTCGGCTACACCTTC. Protein product: CASSFDRAFGYTF. The chain joins TRBV13 to TRBJ1-2; 7 bases agree with TRBD1. V dropped 3 bases and J dropped 8; count of bases not matched to a gene: 6. The CDR3 contains 13 residues. From germline, CDR1 is PRHDT and CDR2 FYEKMQ (reference sequence). Full variable domain (rest looked up from reference TRBV13 and TRBJ1-2): AAGVIQSPRHLIKEKRETATLKCYPIPRHDTVYWYQQGPGQDPQFLISFYEKMQSDKGSIPDRFSAQQFSDYHSELNMSSLELGDSALYFCASSFDRAFGYTFGSGTRLTVV.

The CDR3 DNA is TGTGCCAGCAGCTTAAGCGGTTTCTACCAGCCCCAGCATTTT. Its translation is CASSLSGFYQPQHF. V is TRBV28 and J is TRBJ1-5; D is undetermined. Germline CDR1 MDHEN, CDR2 SYDVKM. The V and J ends lost 6 bases and 7 bases respectively, with 16 bases between them. The CDR3 is 14 amino acids.

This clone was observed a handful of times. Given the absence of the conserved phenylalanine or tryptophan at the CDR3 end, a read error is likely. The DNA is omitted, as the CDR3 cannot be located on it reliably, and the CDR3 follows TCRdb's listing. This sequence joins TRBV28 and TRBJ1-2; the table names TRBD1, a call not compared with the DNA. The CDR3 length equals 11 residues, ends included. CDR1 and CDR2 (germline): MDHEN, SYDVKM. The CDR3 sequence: CASSSDRGRSI.